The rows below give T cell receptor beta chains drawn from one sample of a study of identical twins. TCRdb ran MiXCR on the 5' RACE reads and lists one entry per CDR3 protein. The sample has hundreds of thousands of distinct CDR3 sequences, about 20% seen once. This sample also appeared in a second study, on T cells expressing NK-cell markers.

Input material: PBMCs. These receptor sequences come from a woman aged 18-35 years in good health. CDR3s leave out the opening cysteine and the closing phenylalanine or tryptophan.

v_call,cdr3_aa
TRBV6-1,ASSETDWGSYEQY
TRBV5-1,ASSSSGTYYEQY
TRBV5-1,ASSARARGPKNIQY
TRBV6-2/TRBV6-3,ASSTIDRGAKNIQY
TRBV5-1,ASSLPGQAIYNEQF
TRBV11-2,ASSPRKGWTDTQY
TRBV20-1,SATRSGANVLT
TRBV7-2,ASSLEGVQY
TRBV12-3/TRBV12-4,ASSFHHYEQY
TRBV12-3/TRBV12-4,ASSLGDRVAYEQY
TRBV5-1,ASRGDGATGYNEQF
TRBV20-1,SASRRREPQH
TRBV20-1,SARRLVNEKLF
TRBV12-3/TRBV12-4,ASCQGVFHTEAF
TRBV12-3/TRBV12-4,ATDDRLGYT
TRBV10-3,AISETSYEQY
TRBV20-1,SASGSGDTQY
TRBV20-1,SAKSRDRGQETQY
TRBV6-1,ASSPSGEGSDTQY
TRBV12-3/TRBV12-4,ASSLGGMNTEAF
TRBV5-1,ASSLELLHEAF
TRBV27,ASSLWTGGMETQY
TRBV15,ATSSLPRSYEQY
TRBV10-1,ASSESRLAGAANTGELF
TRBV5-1,ASSPQQGLGYGYT
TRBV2,ASSERYGKNIQY
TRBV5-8,ASSPPRVTLLDTQY
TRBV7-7,ASSSGLVRADTQY
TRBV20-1,SAQTSGRANTGELF
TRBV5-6,ASSSRASVTGELF
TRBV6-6,ASGGSYGYT
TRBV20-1,SVAETANSPLH
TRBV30,AWSQGAPDTQY
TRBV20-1,SAGASTDTQY
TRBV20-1,SARVGVSGRARNEQF
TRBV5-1,ASSLMGLAEETQY
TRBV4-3,ASSPGLANYEQY
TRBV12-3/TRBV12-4,ASFRGPDYNEQF
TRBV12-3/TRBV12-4,ASSFFGRDYGYT
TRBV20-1,SALGVSYNSPLH
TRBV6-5,ASSYRAVAEAF
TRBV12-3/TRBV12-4,ASSFRAHEQF
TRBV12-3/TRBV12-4,ASSFNGYT
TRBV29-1,SVIGTEAF
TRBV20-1,SARQYTEAF
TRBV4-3,ASSPGFRTEQETQY
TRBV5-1,ASRSRQGDSEAF
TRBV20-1,SAPGAEYGYT
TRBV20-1,SATSRNGIDQPQH
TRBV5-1,ASSSAGVIGETQY
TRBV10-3,ATLAGGSYEQY
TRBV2,AFSSPPPGTQDSTDTQY
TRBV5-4,ASSSSGAGGNYEQY
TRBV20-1,RARAGFTDTQY
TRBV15,ATSRSLGPSTSDEQY
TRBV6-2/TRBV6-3,ASSYGGAASVAYEQY
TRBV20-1,SARDGRGGYEQY
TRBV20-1,SARGQGDEKLF
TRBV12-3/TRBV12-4,ASSSNPASAYEQY